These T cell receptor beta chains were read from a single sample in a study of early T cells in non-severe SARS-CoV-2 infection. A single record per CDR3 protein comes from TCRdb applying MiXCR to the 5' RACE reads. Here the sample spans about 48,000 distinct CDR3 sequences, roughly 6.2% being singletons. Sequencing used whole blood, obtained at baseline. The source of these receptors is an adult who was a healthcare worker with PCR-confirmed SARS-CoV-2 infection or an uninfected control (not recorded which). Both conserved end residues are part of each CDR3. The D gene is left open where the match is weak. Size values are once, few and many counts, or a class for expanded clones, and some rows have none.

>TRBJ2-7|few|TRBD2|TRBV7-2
TGTGCCAGCAGCTTAGAAGGAACTAGCGGGATAAGGGAGCAGTACTTC
CASSLEGTSGIREQYF
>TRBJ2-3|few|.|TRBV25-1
TGTGCCAGCAGTGGCTTTGGACTGAACACAGATACGCAGTATTTT
CASSGFGLNTDTQYF
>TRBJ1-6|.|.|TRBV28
TGTGCCAGCCAAAAACGAGGAGGAATCTATAATTCACCCCTCCACTTT
CASQKRGGIYNSPLHF
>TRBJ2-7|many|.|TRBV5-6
TGTGCCAGCAGCTTGAGGGGATCCTCTAGGGTCTACGAGCAGTACTTC
CASSLRGSSRVYEQYF
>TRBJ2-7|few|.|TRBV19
TGTGCCAGTAGTATCTTTGGATCCAACTCCTACGAGCAGTACTTC
CASSIFGSNSYEQYF
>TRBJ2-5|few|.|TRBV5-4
TGTGCCAGCAGCTTGGGGCAGGAAGAGACCCAGTACTTC
CASSLGQEETQYF
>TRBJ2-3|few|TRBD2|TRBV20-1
TGCAGTGCTGACCGGGGACTAGCGAAAGATACGCAGTATTTT
CSADRGLAKDTQYF
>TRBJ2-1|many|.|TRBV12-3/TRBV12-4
TGTGCCAGTCTACAGGCGGGGTCGGTCAATGAGCAGTTCTTC
CASLQAGSVNEQFF
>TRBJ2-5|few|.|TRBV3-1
TGTGCCAGCAGCCAGAACGTGGAGACCCAGTACTTC
CASSQNVETQYF
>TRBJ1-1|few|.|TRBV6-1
TGTGCCAGCATCGAAGGTAACCTCGCCGGGGCTTTCTTT
CASIEGNLAGAFF
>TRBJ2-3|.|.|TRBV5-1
TGCGCCAGCAGCAACACAGATACGCAGTATTTT
CASSNTDTQYF
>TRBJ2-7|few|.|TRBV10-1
TGCGCCAGCAGTAAGGACAGTCCCCTCGAGCAGTACTTC
CASSKDSPLEQYF
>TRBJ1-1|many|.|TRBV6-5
TGTGCCAGCAGTTACTGGGGTGAAGCTTTCTTT
CASSYWGEAFF
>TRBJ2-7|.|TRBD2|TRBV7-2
TGTGCCAGCAGCCCTTCCAAAGCGGGAAACGAGCAGTACTTC
CASSPSKAGNEQYF
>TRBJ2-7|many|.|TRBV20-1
TGCAGTGCTAGCGGGAGTTCCTACGAGCAGTACTTC
CSASGSSYEQYF
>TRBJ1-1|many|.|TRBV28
TGTGCCAGCAGCCTAAGTACGTTACACACTGAAGCTTTCTTT
CASSLSTLHTEAFF
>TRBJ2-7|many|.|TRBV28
TGTGCCAGCAGTTCTAGGGTCTACGAGCAGTACTTC
CASSSRVYEQYF
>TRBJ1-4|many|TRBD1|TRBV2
TGTGCCAGCAGTCCCCTGGACAGGGGGCCAACTAATGAAAAACTGTTTTTT
CASSPLDRGPTNEKLFF
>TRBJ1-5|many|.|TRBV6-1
TGTGCCAGTGAGGGCCAGGTAGACTTGCCCCAGCATTTT
CASEGQVDLPQHF
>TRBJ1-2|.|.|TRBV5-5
TGTGCCAGCAGCCACCGGACAGATTATGGCTACACCTTC
CASSHRTDYGYTF
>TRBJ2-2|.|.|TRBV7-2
TGTGCCAGCACCCATCCAGGGCATGGCGGGGAGCTGTTTTTT
CASTHPGHGGELFF
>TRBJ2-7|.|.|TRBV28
TGTGCCAGCAGTGAACAGGGAATCTACTCCTACGAGCTGTACTTC
CASSEQGIYSYELYF
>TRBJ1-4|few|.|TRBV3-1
TGTGCCAGCAGCCACAGGGAGGATGAAAAACTGTTTTTT
CASSHREDEKLFF
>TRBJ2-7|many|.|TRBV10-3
TGTGCCATCAGTCGGGACTACGAGCAGTACTTC
CAISRDYEQYF
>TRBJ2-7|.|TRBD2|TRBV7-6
TGTGCCAGCAGCTTAGCGGAGTCTAGCGGCTCCTACGAGCAGTACTTC
CASSLAESSGSYEQYF
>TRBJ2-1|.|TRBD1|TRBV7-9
TGTGCCAGCAGCACGACAGGGGGCGCGTACAATGAGCAGTTCTTC
CASSTTGGAYNEQFF
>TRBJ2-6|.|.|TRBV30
TGTGCCTGGAGCACTTCTGGGGCCAACGTCCTGACTTTC
CAWSTSGANVLTF
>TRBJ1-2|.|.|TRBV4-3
TGCGCCAGCAGCCAAGATTTCCAGGGGCTCTATGGCTACACCTTC
CASSQDFQGLYGYTF
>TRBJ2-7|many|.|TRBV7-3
TGTGCCAGCAGCTTAGCTCCCGGGACTCGGATAGCCTACGAGCAGTACTTC
CASSLAPGTRIAYEQYF
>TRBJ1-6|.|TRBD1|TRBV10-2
TGCGCCAGCTCCCCAGGGGGATCCAATTCACCCCTCCACTTT
CASSPGGSNSPLHF
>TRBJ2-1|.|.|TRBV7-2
TGTGCCAGCAGCTTAGTGAGACGGCTTGAGCAGTTCTTC
CASSLVRRLEQFF
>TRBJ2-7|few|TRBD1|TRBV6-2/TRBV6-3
TGTGCCAGCAGCCAGTCCGGGACAGTTTCCTACGAGCAGTACTTC
CASSQSGTVSYEQYF
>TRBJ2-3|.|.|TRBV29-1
TGCAGCGTTGCACCCTCGGGGGATACGCAGTATTTT
CSVAPSGDTQYF
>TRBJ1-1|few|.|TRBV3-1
TGTGCCAGCAGCCAAGACCCATGGGAGGGCCCGGCTTTCTTT
CASSQDPWEGPAFF
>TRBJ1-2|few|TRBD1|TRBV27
TGTGCCACCCCGACAGGGAACTATGGCTACACCTTC
CATPTGNYGYTF
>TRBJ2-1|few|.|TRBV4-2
TGTGCCAGCAGCCAAGAAGGTCGGGGAGTTAATGGCAATGAGCAGTTCTTC
CASSQEGRGVNGNEQFF
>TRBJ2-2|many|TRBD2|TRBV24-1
TGTGCCACCAGTGATGCGAGCGGGAACCCCACCGGGGAGCTGTTTTTT
CATSDASGNPTGELFF
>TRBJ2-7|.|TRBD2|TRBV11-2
TGTGTCAGCAGCTTAGATCTAGGGACTAGCGGGGTCTCCTACGAGCAGTACTTC
CVSSLDLGTSGVSYEQYF
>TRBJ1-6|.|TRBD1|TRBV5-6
TGTGCCAGCAGCTGGGGACAGGGGAATTCACCCCTCCACTTT
CASSWGQGNSPLHF
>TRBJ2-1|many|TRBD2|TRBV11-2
TGTGCCAGCAGTCTAGGACTAGCGGGGTACAATGAGCAGTTCTTC
CASSLGLAGYNEQFF
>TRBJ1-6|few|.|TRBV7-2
TGTGCCAGCAGCTTAGAGGGCAGGAGTAATTCACCCCTCCACTTT
CASSLEGRSNSPLHF
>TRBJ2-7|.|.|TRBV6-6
TGTGCCAGCAGTTACCTATCGACAGTAACCTACGAGCAGTACTTC
CASSYLSTVTYEQYF
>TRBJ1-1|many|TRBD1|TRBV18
TGTGCCAGCTCGCCCGGACAGGAGTTGAACACTGAAGCTTTCTTT
CASSPGQELNTEAFF
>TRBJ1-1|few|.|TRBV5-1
TGCGCCAGCAGCAGCCGTACAGGGATTTTCGCTGAAGCTTTCTTT
CASSSRTGIFAEAFF
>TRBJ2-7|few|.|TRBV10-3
TGTGCCATCTACGAGGCGGGGTCCTACGAGCAGTACTTC
CAIYEAGSYEQYF